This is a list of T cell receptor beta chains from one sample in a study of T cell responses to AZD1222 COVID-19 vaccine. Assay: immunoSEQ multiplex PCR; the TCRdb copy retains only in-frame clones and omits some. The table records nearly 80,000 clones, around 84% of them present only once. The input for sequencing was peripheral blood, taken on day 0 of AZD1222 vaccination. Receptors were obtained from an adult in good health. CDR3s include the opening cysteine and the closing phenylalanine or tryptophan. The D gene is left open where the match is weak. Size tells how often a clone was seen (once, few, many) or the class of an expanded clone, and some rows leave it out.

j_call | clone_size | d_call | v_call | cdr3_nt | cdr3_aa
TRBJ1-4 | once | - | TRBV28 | TGTGCCAGCAGCAGCACCTCAGGGCTTAATGAAAAACTGTTTTTT | CASSSTSGLNEKLFF
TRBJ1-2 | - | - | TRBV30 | TGTGCCTGGAGGGGACCCACGGGACCCAACTATGGCTACACCTTC | CAWRGPTGPNYGYTF
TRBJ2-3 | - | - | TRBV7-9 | TGTGCCAGCAGCCAAGAGCTGGATACGCAGTATTTT | CASSQELDTQYF
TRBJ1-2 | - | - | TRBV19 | TGTGCCAGTAGTATTCCGGGCCACCCCCCTGGCTACACCTTC | CASSIPGHPPGYTF
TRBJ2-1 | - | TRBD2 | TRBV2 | TGTGCCAGCAGCTTTCTAGCGGGGAGGGTAATACTCTTC | CASSFLAGRVILF
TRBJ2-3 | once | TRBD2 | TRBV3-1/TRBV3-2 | TGTGCCAGCAGCCTAGGCTCTAGCGGGGTATATACGCAGTATTTT | CASSLGSSGVYTQYF
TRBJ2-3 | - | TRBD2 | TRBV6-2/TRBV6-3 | TGTGCCAGCAGCCTGAGGACTAGCGGGAGTCGAGATACGCAGTATTTT | CASSLRTSGSRDTQYF
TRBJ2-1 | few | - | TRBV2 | TGTGCCAGCAGCTTGGACAGCTCCTACAATGAGCAGTTCTTC | CASSLDSSYNEQFF
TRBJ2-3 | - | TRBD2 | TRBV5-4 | TGTGCCAGCTTGCAGCGGGATACAGATACGCAGTATTTT | CASLQRDTDTQYF
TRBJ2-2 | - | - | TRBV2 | TGTGCCAGCGAAGGAGCGACTGGGAAGACCGGGGAGCTGTTTTTT | CASEGATGKTGELFF
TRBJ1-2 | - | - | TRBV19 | TGTGCCAGTAGTATCGGGACTCCTAACTATGGCTACACCTTC | CASSIGTPNYGYTF
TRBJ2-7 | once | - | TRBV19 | TGTGCCAGTAGTATGGGGAGTAACGAGCAGTACTTC | CASSMGSNEQYF
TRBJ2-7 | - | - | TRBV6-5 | TGTGCCAGCTTTGAGGGGGCCTACGAGCAGTACTTC | CASFEGAYEQYF
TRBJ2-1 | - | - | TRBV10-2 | TGCGCCAGCAGACCTGGACTGTCCTACAATGAGCAGTTCTTC | CASRPGLSYNEQFF
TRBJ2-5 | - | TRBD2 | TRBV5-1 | TGCGCCAGCAGCTTGAGTATAGCGGGGGGGCCGGGTGAGACCCAGTACTTC | CASSLSIAGGPGETQYF
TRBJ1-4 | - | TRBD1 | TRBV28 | TGTGCCAGCAGTTTGGTCAAAGGGGGCCTATTCTTCAAACTGTTTTTT | CASSLVKGGLFFKLFF
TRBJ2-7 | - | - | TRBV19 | TGTGCCAGTAGTATACAGGGGTACGAGCAGTACTTC | CASSIQGYEQYF
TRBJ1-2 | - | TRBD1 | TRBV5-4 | TGTGCCAGCAGCTCCGAACCGACAGGGAAATATGGCTACACCTTC | CASSSEPTGKYGYTF
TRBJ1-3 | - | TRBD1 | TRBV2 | TGTGCCAGCAAAGACAGGGAAGGAAACACCATATATTTT | CASKDREGNTIYF
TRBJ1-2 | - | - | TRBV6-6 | TGTGCCAGCAGTAGGAACAGGGAGGTGGGACTAGTCACCTTC | CASSRNREVGLVTF